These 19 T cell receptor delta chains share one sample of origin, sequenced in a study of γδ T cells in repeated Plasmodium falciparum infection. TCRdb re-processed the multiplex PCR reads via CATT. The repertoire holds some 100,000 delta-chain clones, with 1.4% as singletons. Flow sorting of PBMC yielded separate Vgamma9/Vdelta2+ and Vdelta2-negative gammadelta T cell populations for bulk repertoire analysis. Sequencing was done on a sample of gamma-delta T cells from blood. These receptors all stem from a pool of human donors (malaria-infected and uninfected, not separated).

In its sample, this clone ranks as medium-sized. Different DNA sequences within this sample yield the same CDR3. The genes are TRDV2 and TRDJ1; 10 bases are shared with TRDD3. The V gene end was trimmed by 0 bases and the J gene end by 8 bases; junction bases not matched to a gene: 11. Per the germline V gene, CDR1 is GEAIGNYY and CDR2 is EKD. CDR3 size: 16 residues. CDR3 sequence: CACDTGPTGDTPKLIF. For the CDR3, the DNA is TGTGCCTGTGACACCGGTCCTACGGGGGATACGCCCAAACTCATCTTT.

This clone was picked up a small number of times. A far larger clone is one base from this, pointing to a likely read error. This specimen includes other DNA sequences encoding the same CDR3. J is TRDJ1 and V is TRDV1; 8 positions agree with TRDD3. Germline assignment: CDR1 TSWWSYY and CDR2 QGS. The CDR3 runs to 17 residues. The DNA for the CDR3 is TGTGCTCTTGGGGAAGGTGTCTGGGGGACGTACACCGATAAACTCATCTTC. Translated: CALGEGVWGTYTDKLIF.

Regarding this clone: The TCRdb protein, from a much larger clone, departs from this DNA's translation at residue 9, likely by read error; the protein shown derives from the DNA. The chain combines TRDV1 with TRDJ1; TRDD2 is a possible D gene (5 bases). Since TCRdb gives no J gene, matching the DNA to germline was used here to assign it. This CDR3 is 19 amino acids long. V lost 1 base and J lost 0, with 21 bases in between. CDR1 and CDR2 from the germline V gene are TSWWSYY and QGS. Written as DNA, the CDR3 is TGTGCTCTTGGGGAACGGGTGTATTTGTTCACCTTCTACACCGATAAACTCATCTTT. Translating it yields CALGERVYLFTFYTDKLIF.

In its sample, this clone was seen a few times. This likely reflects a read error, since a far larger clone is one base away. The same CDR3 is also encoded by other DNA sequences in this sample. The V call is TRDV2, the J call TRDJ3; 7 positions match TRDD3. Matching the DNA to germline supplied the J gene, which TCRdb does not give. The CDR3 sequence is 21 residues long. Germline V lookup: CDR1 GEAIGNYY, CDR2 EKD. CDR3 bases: TGCGCCTGTGACAAAGTAGCTCCCGGGGGATCTAGCTCCTGGGACACCCGACAGATGTTTTTC. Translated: CACDKVAPGGSSSWDTRQMFF.

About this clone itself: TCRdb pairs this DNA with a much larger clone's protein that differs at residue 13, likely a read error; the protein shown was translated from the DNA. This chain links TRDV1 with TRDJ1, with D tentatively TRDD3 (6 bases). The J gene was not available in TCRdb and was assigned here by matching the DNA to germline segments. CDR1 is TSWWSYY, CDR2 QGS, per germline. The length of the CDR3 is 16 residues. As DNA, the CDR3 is TGTGCTCTTGGGGAACTAGGACACCGGGGGAGCGATGAACTCATCTTT. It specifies CALGELGHRGSDELIF.

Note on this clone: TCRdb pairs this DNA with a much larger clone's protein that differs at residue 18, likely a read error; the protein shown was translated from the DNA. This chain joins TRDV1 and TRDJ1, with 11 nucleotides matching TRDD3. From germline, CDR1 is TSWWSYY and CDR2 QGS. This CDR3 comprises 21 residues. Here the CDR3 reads CALGETGPVGTGGYFTDRLIF. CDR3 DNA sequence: TGTGCTCTTGGGGAAACAGGCCCCGTGGGTACTGGGGGATATTTCACCGATAGACTCATCTTT.

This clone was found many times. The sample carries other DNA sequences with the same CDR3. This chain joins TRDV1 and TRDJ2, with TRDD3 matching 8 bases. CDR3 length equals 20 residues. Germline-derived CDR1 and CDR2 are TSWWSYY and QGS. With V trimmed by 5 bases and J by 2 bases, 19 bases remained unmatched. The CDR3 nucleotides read TGTGCTCTTGGGTCCCAGGCCTTCCCGGATTACTGGGGGTTGACAGCACAACTCTTCTTT. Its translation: CALGSQAFPDYWGLTAQLFF.

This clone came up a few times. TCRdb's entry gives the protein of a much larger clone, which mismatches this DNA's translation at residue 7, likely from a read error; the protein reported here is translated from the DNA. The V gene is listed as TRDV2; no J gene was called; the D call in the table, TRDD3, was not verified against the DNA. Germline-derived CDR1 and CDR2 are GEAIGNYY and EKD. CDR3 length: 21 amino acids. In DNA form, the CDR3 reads TGTGCCTGTGACACCGACGGCTGGGGGATACGCGTCTTACCAATCACACCCCCTCGGATCTTT. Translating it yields CACDTDGWGIRVLPITPPRIF.

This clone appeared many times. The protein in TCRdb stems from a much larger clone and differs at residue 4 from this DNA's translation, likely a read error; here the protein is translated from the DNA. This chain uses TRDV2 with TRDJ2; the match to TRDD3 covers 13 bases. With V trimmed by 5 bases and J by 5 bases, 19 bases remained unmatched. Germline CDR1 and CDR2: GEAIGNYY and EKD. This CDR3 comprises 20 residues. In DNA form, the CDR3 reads TGTGCCTGTGGCCCTGTATATCCCAGTACTGGGGGATACGGCACAGCACAACTCTTCTTT. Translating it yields CACGPVYPSTGGYGTAQLFF.

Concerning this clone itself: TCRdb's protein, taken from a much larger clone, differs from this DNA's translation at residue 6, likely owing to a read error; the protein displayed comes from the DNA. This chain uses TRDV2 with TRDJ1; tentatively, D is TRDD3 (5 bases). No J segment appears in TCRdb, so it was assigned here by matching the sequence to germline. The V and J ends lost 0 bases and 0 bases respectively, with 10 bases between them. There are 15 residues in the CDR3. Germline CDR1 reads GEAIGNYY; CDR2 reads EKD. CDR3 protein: CACDTAGGYTDKLIF. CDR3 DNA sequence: TGTGCCTGTGACACCGCGGGGGGCTACACCGATAAACTCATCTTT.

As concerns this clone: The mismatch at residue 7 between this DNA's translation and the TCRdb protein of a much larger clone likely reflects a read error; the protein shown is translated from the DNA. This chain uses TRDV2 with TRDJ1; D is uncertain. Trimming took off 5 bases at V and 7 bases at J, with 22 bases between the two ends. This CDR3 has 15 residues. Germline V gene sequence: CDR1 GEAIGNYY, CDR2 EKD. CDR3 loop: CACVRTDSYGPKLIF. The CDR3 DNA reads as TGTGCCTGTGTTCGCACAGATTCGTACGGGCCTAAACTCATCTTT.

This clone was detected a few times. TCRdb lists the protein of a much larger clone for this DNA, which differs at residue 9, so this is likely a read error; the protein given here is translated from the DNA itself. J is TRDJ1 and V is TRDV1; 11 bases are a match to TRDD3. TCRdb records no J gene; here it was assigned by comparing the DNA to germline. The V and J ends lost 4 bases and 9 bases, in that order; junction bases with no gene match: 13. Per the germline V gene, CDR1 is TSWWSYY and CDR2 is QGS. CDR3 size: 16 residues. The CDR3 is CALGGGDGSWGIQLIF. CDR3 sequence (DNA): TGTGCTCTTGGGGGGGGAGACGGGTCCTGGGGGATACAACTCATCTTT.

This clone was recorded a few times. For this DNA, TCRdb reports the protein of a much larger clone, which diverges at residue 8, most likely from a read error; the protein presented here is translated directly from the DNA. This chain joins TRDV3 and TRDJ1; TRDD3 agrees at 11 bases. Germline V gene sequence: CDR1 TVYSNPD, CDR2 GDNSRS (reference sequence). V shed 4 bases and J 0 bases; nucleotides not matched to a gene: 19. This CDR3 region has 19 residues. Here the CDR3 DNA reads TGTGCCTCCGGCCTTCCTTCCCCTGGGGGATACTGGTACACCGATAAACTCATCTTT. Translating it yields CASGLPSPGGYWYTDKLIF.

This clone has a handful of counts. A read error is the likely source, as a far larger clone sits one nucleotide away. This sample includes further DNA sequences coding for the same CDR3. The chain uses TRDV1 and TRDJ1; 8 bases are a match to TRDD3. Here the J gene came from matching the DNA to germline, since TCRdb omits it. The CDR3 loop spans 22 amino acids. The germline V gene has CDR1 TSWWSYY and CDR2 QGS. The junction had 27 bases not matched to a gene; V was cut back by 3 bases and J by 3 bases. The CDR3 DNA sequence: TGTGCTCTTGGGGAGCCCAATACAGCCCGGATACTGGGGGTCCTCCTGCCCGATAAACTCATCTTT. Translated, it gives CALGEPNTARILGVLLPDKLIF.

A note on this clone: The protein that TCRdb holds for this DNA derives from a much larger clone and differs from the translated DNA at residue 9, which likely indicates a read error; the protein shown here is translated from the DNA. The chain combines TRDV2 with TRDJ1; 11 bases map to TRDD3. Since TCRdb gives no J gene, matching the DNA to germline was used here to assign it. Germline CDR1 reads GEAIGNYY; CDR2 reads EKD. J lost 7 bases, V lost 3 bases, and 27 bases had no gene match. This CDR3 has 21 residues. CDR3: CACDRVSPAGGYPRGRGKLIF. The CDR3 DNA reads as TGTGCCTGTGACCGTGTTTCCCCCGCTGGGGGATACCCGCGCGGACGAGGTAAACTCATCTTT.

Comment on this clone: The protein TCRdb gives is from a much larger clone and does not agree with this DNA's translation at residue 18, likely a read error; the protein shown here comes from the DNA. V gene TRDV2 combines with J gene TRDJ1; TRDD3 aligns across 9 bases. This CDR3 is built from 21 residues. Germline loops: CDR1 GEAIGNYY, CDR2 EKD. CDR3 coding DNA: TGTGCCTGTGACACTCTTACTGGGGATACGGGGGCATCGGTCTACACCGATATACTCATCTTT. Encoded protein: CACDTLTGDTGASVYTDILIF.

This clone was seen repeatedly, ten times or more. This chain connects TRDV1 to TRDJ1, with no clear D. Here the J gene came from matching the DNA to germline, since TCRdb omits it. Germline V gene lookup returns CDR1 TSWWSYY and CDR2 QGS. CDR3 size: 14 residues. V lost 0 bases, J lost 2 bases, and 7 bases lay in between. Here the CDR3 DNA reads TGTGCTCTTGGGGAACTAGAACGGACCGATAAACTCATCTTT. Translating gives CALGELERTDKLIF.

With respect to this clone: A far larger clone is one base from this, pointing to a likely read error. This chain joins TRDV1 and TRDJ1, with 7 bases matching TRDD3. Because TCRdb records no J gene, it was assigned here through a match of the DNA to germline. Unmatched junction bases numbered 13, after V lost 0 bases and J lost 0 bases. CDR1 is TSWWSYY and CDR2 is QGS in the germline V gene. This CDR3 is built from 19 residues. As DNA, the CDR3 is TGTGCTCTTGGGGAACTACCCTTGTGGGGGACTCTGTACACCGATAAACTCATCTTT. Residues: CALGELPLWGTLYTDKLIF.

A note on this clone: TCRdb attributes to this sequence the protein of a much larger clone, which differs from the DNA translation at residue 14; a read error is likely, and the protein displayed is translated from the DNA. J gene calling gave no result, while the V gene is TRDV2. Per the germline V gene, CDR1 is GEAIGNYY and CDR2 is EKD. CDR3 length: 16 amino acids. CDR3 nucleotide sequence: TGTGCCTGTGACACAGGCGAAGGACCCACCACCGATAAACACATCTTT. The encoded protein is CACDTGEGPTTDKHIF.